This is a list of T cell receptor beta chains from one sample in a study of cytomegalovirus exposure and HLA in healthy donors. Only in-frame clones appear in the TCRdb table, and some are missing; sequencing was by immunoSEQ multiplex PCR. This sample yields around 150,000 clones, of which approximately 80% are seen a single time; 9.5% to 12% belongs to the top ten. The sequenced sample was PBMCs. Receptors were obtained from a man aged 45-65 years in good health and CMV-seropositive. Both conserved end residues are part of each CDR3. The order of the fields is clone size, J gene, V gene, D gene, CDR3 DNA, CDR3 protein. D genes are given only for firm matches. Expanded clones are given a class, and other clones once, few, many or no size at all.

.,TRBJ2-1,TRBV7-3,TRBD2,TGTGCCAGCAGCTGGACGGGACTAGCGGGGAACAATGAGCAGTTCTTC,CASSWTGLAGNNEQFF
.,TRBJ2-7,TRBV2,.,TGTGCCAGCCGGGACAACTTTGACGAGCAGTACTTC,CASRDNFDEQYF
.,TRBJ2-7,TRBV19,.,TGTGCCAGTAGTCCTGGACACGGATACGAGCAGTACTTC,CASSPGHGYEQYF
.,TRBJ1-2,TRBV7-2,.,TGTGCCAGCAGCTTCTTGGGATACAGGGCTGGCTACACCTTC,CASSFLGYRAGYTF
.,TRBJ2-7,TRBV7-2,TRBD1,TGTGCCAGCAGCTTAGCGCGGGACAGGGGCTACGAGCAGTACTTC,CASSLARDRGYEQYF
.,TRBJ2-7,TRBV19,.,TGTGCCAGTAGTTCCCAGACCGGCGGAGCTCCCTACGAGCAGTACTTC,CASSSQTGGAPYEQYF
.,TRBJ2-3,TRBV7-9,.,TGTGCCAGCAGCTTTCAACAGGGCTTAGATACGCAGTATTTT,CASSFQQGLDTQYF
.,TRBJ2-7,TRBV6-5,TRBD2,TGTGCCAGCAGACCCAGCGGGAGAGTAGACGAGCAGTACTTC,CASRPSGRVDEQYF
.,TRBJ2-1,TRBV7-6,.,TGTGCCAGCAGCCACCCTAGCGTCACCTACAATGAGCAGTTCTTC,CASSHPSVTYNEQFF
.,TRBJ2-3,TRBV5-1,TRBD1,TGCGCCAGCAGCTCAGGGGGCATGGATACGCAGTATTTT,CASSSGGMDTQYF
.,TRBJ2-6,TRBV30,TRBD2,TGTGCCTGGAGTGTTGTAGCGGGACCCTCAAATGCCCTGACTTTC,CAWSVVAGPSNALTF
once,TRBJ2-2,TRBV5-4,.,TGTGCCAGCAGCTCGACAGGTTCGAACACCGGGGAGCTGTTTTTT,CASSSTGSNTGELFF
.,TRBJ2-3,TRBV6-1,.,TGTGCCAGCAGTTTGGACTCCGGGGCAGATACGCAGTATTTT,CASSLDSGADTQYF
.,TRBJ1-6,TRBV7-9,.,TGTGCCAGCAGTCGAACAGGGAATTCACCCCTCCACTTT,CASSRTGNSPLHF
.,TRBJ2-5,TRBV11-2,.,TGTGCCAGCAGCAAGGGGTACAGGGTCGAGACCCAGTACTTC,CASSKGYRVETQYF
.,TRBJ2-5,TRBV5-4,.,TGTGCCAGCAGTCCCACCGGGGGTTCCCAAGAGACCCAGTACTTC,CASSPTGGSQETQYF
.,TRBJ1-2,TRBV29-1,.,TGCAGCGTTGAGGGCACCGTCTATGGCTACACCTTC,CSVEGTVYGYTF
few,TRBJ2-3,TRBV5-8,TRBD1,TGTGCCAGCAGCGTCGGGACAGATACTAGCACAGATACGCAGTATTTT,CASSVGTDTSTDTQYF
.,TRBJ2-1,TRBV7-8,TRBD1,TGTGCCAGCAGTCAACCCGAGGGGGACAGGTCCTACAATGAGCAGTTCTTC,CASSQPEGDRSYNEQFF
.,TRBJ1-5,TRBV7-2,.,TGTGCCAGCAGCTACGCGGGCAATCAGCCCCAGCATTTT,CASSYAGNQPQHF
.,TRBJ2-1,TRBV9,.,TGTGCCAGCAGCCCGGGGCGGGAAAAGGGCAGTTATTACAATGAGCAGTTCTTC,CASSPGREKGSYYNEQFF
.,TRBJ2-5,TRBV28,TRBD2,TGTGCCAGCAGTCGCGGACTAGCGGGTTTACAAGAGACCCAGTACTTC,CASSRGLAGLQETQYF
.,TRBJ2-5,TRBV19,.,TGTGCCAGTAGTATTTACGGGGAACTAGAAACCCAGTACTTC,CASSIYGELETQYF
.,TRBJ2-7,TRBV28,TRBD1,TGTGCCAGCAGTTTAGGAAGACAGGGCGAGCAGTACTTC,CASSLGRQGEQYF
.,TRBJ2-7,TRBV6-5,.,TGTGCCAGCAGTTGGGGAGTTTACAGGGTCCGATACGAGCAGTACTTC,CASSWGVYRVRYEQYF
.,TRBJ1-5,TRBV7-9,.,TGTTCCAGCAGCCGCGGCAATCAGCCCCAGCATTTT,CSSSRGNQPQHF
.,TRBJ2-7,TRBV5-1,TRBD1,TGCGCCAGCAGGCCGACAGGGGGCGCCTCCTACGAGCAGTACTTC,CASRPTGGASYEQYF
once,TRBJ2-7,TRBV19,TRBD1,TGTGCCAGTAGTATTTTGGGACAGGGGGAAGAGCAGTACTTC,CASSILGQGEEQYF
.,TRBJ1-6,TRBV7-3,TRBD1,TGTGCCAGCAGCTCCTCGGGACAGAGTAATTCACCCCTCCACTTT,CASSSSGQSNSPLHF
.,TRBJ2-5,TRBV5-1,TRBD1,TGCGCCAGCAGCTTGGGGGACAGGGTTGAGACCCAGTACTTC,CASSLGDRVETQYF
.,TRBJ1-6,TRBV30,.,TGTGCCTGGAGTGTACGAGGGATTTCACCCCTCCACTTT,CAWSVRGISPLHF
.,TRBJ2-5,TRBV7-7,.,TGTGCTAGCAGCTTAGGAACAGGGATGGAGACCCAGTACTTC,CASSLGTGMETQYF
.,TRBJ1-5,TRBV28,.,TGTGCCAGCAGTTTGATACAACCTGATAGCAATCAGCCCCAGCATTTT,CASSLIQPDSNQPQHF
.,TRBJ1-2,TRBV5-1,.,TGCGCCAGCAGACCCGACAGGAGCTATGGCTACACCTTC,CASRPDRSYGYTF
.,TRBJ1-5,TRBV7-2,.,TGTGCCAGCAGCCCGGGGGGGAGCATTCAGCCCCAGCATTTT,CASSPGGSIQPQHF
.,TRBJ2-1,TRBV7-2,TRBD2,TGTGCCAGCAGCCTAGCGAGCGGGATATCCTACAATGAGCAGTTCTTC,CASSLASGISYNEQFF
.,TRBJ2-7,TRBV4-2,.,TGTGCCAGCAGCCCCGGACAGTCGTACGAGCAGTACTTC,CASSPGQSYEQYF
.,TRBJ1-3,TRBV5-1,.,TGCGCCAGCAGCTTGGAAGGGGTGGACACCATATATTTT,CASSLEGVDTIYF
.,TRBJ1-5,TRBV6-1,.,TGTGCCAGCAGTGAAGGGAGGGTTGGCAATCAGCCCCAGCATTTT,CASSEGRVGNQPQHF
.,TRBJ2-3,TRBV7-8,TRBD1,TGTGCCAGCAGCTTAGTGAGTGTAGGCGGGACAGGGAACACAGATACGCAGTATTTT,CASSLVSVGGTGNTDTQYF
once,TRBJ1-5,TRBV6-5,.,TGTGCCAGCAGTCGTTCCCCCGGGGAAAATCAGCCCCAGCATTTT,CASSRSPGENQPQHF
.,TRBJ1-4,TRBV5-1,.,TGCGCCAGCCGCTTTGAGATCAATGAAAAACTGTTTTTT,CASRFEINEKLFF
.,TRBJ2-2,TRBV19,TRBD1,TGTGCCAGTAGTATGAGACTACACAGGGGTGGGGCCGGGGAGCTGTTTTTT,CASSMRLHRGGAGELFF
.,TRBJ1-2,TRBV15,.,TGTGCCACCAGCAGAGTAATCTCCGTTAACTATGGCTACACCTTC,CATSRVISVNYGYTF
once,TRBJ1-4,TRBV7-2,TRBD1,TGTGCCAGCAGCACACAACCGGGACAGAATAATGAAAAACTGTTTTTT,CASSTQPGQNNEKLFF
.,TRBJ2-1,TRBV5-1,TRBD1,TGCGCCAGCAGCTTCTCAACAGGGGGGAATGAGCAGTTCTTC,CASSFSTGGNEQFF
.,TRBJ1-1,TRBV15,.,TGTGCCACCAGCAGAGTGAGCGGTGGAGACACTGAAGCTTTCTTT,CATSRVSGGDTEAFF
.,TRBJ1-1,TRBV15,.,TGTGCCACCAGCAGAGTTCGGCAGGGAGGAACTGAAGCTTTCTTT,CATSRVRQGGTEAFF
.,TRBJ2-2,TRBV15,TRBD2,TGTGCCACCAGCGCTGGACTAGCGGGGGATCCGAACACCGGGGAGCTGTTTTTT,CATSAGLAGDPNTGELFF
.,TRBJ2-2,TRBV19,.,TGTGCCAGTAGTATGGGAGGCGGGGAGCTGTTTTTT,CASSMGGGELFF
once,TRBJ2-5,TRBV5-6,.,TGTGCCAGCAGCCTCGGAGCACCGTCTTCCCCGCAGTACTTC,CASSLGAPSSPQYF
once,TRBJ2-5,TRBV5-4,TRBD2,TGTGCCAGCAGCTCCCGGACTAGCGGGAGAGAGACCCAGTACTTC,CASSSRTSGRETQYF
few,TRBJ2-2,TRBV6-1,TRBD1,TGTGCCATGCAGACGGGACAGAAGAACACCGGGGAGCTGTTTTTT,CAMQTGQKNTGELFF
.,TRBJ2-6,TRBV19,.,TGTGCCAGTAGTCCAGGACAAGGGTTGAGTGGGGCCAACGTCCTGACTTTC,CASSPGQGLSGANVLTF